This entry is about one TCR beta chain. Here immunoSEQ multiplex PCR was the method, and the copy in TCRdb shows in-frame clones only, minus some. The sample consists of about 2.4 million clones, 80% to 95% of them appearing once. The data originate from a study of shared clonotypes between healthy human individuals. V lost 11 bases and J 4 bases, leaving 6 bases between the germline ends. Germline CDR1 is ENHRY and CDR2 is SYGVKD. The CDR3 totals 10 residues. The chain carries TRBV10-3 and TRBJ2-1; no reliable D call. The origin of this receptor is a man aged 18 to 29 in good health. Some clones in this sample may be carry-over from other donors' samples. Sequenced material: naive CD4+ T cells from PBMCs. The subset here: CD45RA+ positively selected. The CDR3 loop is CAVGYNEQFF. The CDR3 region has the DNA TGTGCCGTCGGGTACAATGAGCAGTTCTTC.